These 7 T cell receptor beta chains came from one sample sequenced in a study of T cell changes during pregnancy in multiple sclerosis. TCRdb's copy holds only in-frame clones and misses some; the assay was immunoSEQ multiplex PCR. The repertoire holds around 50,000 clones, with around nine tenths as singletons. Sequences were obtained from peripheral blood from another person, used as feeder cells. Receptors originate from a human donor whose cells served as feeder cells for cultures in a pregnancy study.

Only one count was recorded for this clone. The V and J genes are TRBV28 and TRBJ2-1; possibly TRBD2 for D (6 bases). V was clipped by 7 bases and J by 9 bases, with 13 bases between them. CDR1 MDHEN and CDR2 SYDVKM come from the germline V gene. This CDR3 is 12 amino acids long. CDR3 sequence: CASTRDLSEQFF. For the CDR3, the DNA is TGTGCCAGCACGCGGGATTTAAGTGAGCAGTTCTTC.

A single count supports this clone. The rearrangement uses TRBV6-6 and TRBJ1-4; 10 bases line up with TRBD1. The germline gives CDR1 MNHNY, CDR2 SVGAGI (reference sequence). The CDR3 runs 14 residues. The J segment lost 8 bases and the V segment lost 6 bases, leaving 6 bases of the junction unmatched. For the CDR3, the DNA is TGTGCCAGCAGCCGACAGGGGGCGAACGAAAAACTGTTTTTT. Translating gives CASSRQGANEKLFF.

This clone was counted at least ten times. J is TRBJ2-2 and V is TRBV6-4; possibly TRBD1 for D (5 bases). CDR3 size: 13 residues. Germline CDR1 MRHNA, CDR2 SNTAGT. V gave up 4 bases and J gave up 2 bases, with 5 bases separating them. CDR3: CASSGTNTGELFF. The CDR3 DNA reads TGTGCCAGCAGTGGGACAAACACCGGGGAGCTGTTTTTT.

The rearrangement joins TRBV5-1 to TRBJ1-2; a possible D gene is TRBD1 (5 bases). CDR3 length: 15 residues. CDR1 and CDR2 (germline): SGHRS, YFSETQ. Trimming removed 4 bases from V and 0 bases from J, with 13 bases in between. The CDR3 DNA follows: TGCGCCAGCAGCCCCGGCGGGGGAGCTAACTATGGCTACACCTTC. Amino acids: CASSPGGGANYGYTF.

This clone was recorded once. The rearrangement uses TRBV7-3 and TRBJ2-1; TRBD2 might be the D (5 bases). Deletions cut 1 base from V and 2 bases from J, with 21 bases between. The CDR3 consists of 19 residues. Per germline, CDR1 SGHTA and CDR2 FQGTGA. The CDR3 DNA follows: TGTGCCAGCAGCTTAAATCCAGCGGCTGCCGCTCCGCCCTACAATGAGCAGTTCTTC. It is translated as CASSLNPAAAAPPYNEQFF.

The genes are TRBV2 and TRBJ2-7; maybe TRBD1 (6 bases). With 8 bases removed from V and 2 bases from J, the gap between germline ends came to 13 bases. Germline assignment: CDR1 SNHLY and CDR2 FYNNEI. The CDR3 totals 13 residues. The CDR3 loop is CASFLSGAYEQYF. The CDR3 DNA sequence: TGTGCCAGCTTTCTCTCAGGGGCCTACGAGCAGTACTTC. Complete variable domain (other parts from reference TRBV2 and TRBJ2-7): EPEVTQTPSHQVTQMGQEVILRCVPISNHLYFYWYRQILGQKVEFLVSFYNNEISEKSEIFDDQFSVERPDGSNFTLKIRSTKLEDSAMYFCASFLSGAYEQYFGPGTRLTVT.

The chain uses TRBV21-1 and TRBJ1-2; the table's D call TRBD1 went unverified against the DNA. TRBV21-1 is annotated as a pseudogene. CDR3 length: 18 residues. The CDR3: CASSKGRLGTEGHYGYTF. In nucleotides, the CDR3 is TGTGCCAGCAGCAAAGGAAGGCTAGGGACAGAAGGACATTATGGCTACACCTTC.